This entry concerns a single T cell receptor beta chain. Its antigen is not yet known. Base qualities are not at hand, and no much larger clone is one base apart. The sample belongs to a study of cytomegalovirus exposure and HLA in healthy donors (dated 2017 in TCRdb). For the study in its entirety: An earlier analysis of 587 of the donors reported approximately 280 Gb of sequence data and 117 million unique TCR beta sequences obtained from around 190 million T cells. The study combined high-throughput TCR immunosequencing, statistical association of individual TCRs with disease status, and machine learning to predict cytomegalovirus infection status. A few DR-DQ haplotypes were handled as single units for association and clustering because linkage in the cohort was strong. Across approximately 420 genotyped donors of the cohort, an average of about 240,000 unique TCR beta nucleotide sequences per donor were sequenced, and roughly 17% of those sequences were non-productive. Class I and class II HLA loci were covered by the typing at four-digit resolution. Donor age, sex, ethnicity and CMV serostatus were compiled alongside the repertoire data. A separate validation cohort of roughly 130 different subjects was used in addition to the roughly 700-subject first cohort. Of the 398 genotyped donors, approximately 80% were placed in the genetic ancestry cluster associated with self-reported Caucasian donors. The number of donors typed differed by locus, with roughly 629-640 for A, B, C, DRB1 and DQB1, 522 for DQA1, 606 for DPA1, and some 450 for DPB1. Every discovery cohort repertoire had been produced on one sequencing platform. The study was designed to test whether signatures of past pathogen exposure could be identified by cataloging public T cell receptors. In the later analysis, no new phenotypic data were used to find candidate immune exposures; instead, reliance was placed on TCR beta sequences and their occurrence across donors. Genome-wide SNP genotypes for about 60% of the roughly 670 donors were used in a later genetic analysis, which treated that subset as a discovery cohort. About 310 gigabases of sequencing data and tens of millions of unique TCR sequences were included in an early release covering 550 to 800 HLA-typed donors. In a later analysis, previously published TCR beta repertoires from 550 to 750 donors were re-analyzed and high-resolution HLA genotyping was added so that TCR occurrence patterns could be studied. In an earlier analysis of roughly 600 of the donors, high-throughput TCR beta sequencing was used to judge whether each TCR beta V gene segment behaved as functional or pseudogenic. The study profiled the T cell repertoires of hundreds of subjects by immunosequencing and related them to cytomegalovirus serostatus.

Ends trimmed: V by 4 bases, J by 7 bases; bases unmatched to a gene: 9. The CDR3 goes from the cysteine to the phenylalanine over 15 residues. CDR3 DNA is the only sequence kept; it has 45 bases, read in frame from the first base. From the germline V gene (reference sequence), CDR1 is SGHNT and CDR2 is YYREEE. The library was obtained by the immunoSEQ multiplex PCR assay. For the multiplex PCR, a mixture combining 60 forward primers for TCR Vbeta segments and 13 reverse primers for TCR Jbeta segments was used. Amplification of the CDR3 region of rearranged TCR beta genes was performed with a multiplex PCR assay on genomic DNA. The Illumina HiSeq System was used to sequence the amplified TCR beta libraries as 87-base-pair reads. For the original study's pipeline: A later analysis counted tens of millions of unique TCR beta chains across the 670 or so repertoires, and some 12 million of these chains were shared by at least two donors. Raw reads were error-corrected and collapsed into unique sequences by a nearest-neighbor algorithm in which closely related sequences were merged to remove PCR and sequencing errors. To assign V, D and J gene segments, CDR3 sequences were aligned to IMGT reference sequences. For a sequence to be retained, a match of at least six nucleotides was required to both a V gene segment and a J gene segment. A rearrangement was called productive if the CDR3 had no stop codons and remained in frame with V and J, and every other rearrangement was called non-productive. Following IMGT convention, CDR3 was defined as the stretch from the second conserved V-encoded cysteine up to the conserved J-encoded phenylalanine. The earlier analysis of some 550 of the donors excluded any sequence lacking an unambiguous match to a single V gene segment. In an earlier analysis of several hundred of the donors, V segments were called functional above 56.7% productive rearrangements and were called segregating when the between-donor standard deviation exceeded 5%. To diagnose cytomegalovirus status from the catalog of TCR beta chain sequences, a statistical classification framework was built. In a later analysis, V and J genes were assigned by comparing TCR nucleotide sequences against IMGT/GENE-DB human TR gene sequences. A later analysis assigned CDR3 sequences and most-parsimonious VDJ recombination scenarios with the TCRdist pipeline. In a later analysis, each TCR beta chain was defined by its CDR3 amino acid sequence together with its V-gene family, and reads lacking a unique V-gene family were excluded. A later analysis removed 592 highly shared, low-generation-probability nucleotide sequences to deal with suspected cross-contamination and a sequencing artifact. In a later analysis, a clonal expansion index was calculated for each public chain from normalized within-repertoire ranks of inferred template counts. In a later analysis, generation probabilities were computed with a VDJ recombination model fitted to out-of-frame rearrangements, and the resulting probabilities were checked against IGoR. A later analysis scored TCR-TCR, TCR-HLA and TCR-CMV co-occurrence with hypergeometric tests, applying a repertoire-size bias correction to TCR pairs. A later analysis estimated false discovery rates by permuting HLA or CMV assignments 20 times. In a later analysis, co-occurring TCRs were grouped using DBSCAN, with TCRdist sequence similarity added in when clustering inside HLA-allele-positive subsets. Co-occurrence clustering excluded repertoires with fewer than 30,000 or more than 120,000 public chains, plus five with anomalous nucleotide sharing. As stored in TCRdb, this immuneACCESS dataset retains in-frame rearrangements with V and J assigned. A fraction of the clones does not appear; measured against another copy, unresolved V genes explain less than half of the discrepancy, and the remainder lacks a known reason. The V and J calls and clone size come from that table; D and trimming were worked out from the DNA. This sample gives around 150,000 clones in total; around 73% of them show up just once. The ten biggest clones cover 1.4% of the sample.

Study-wide conclusions, independent of this receptor: A later analysis associated 15,000 to 20,000 TCR beta sequences with specific HLA alleles at a false discovery rate of 0.05. Most TCR sequences were seen in very few donors, while some public TCRs were found in many individuals. In a later analysis, several top co-occurrence clusters were reported to appear linked to parvovirus B19, influenza, CMV and Epstein-Barr virus. Linkage disequilibrium might explain the correlated functional status among segregating V segments, but an unknown experimental factor could not be excluded. A later genetic analysis reported fewer N-insertions in productive TCRs among donors in an Asian-associated ancestry cluster than the roughly 620-donor mean. V-gene and J-gene trimming of TCR beta chains was associated with a missense DCLRE1C variant in a later genetic analysis, and the association was replicated in an independent cohort. A group of highly shared sequence variants was considered likely to be a technical artifact of the sequencing pipeline. The cohort was sequenced for TCR beta chains only, and without alpha or paired-chain data the features that could be detected were limited. A few of the identified cytomegalovirus-associated TCR beta chains were confirmed in vitro to be specific for cytomegalovirus antigens. A total of roughly 160 TCR beta chains were listed by the study as associated with cytomegalovirus. In both the original and validation cohorts, the classifier was reported to diagnose cytomegalovirus status with high specificity and sensitivity. Broadly in line with IMGT annotations, most TCR beta V segments showed up in productive rearrangements about 87% or about 30% of the time in an earlier analysis of 450 to 750 of the donors. In a later analysis, HLA-associated TCR beta chains showed more clonal expansion and lower generation probabilities than non-associated chains that were equally common. Some IMGT-functional V segments, including TRBV6-2 and TRBV6-3, could not be told apart with the 87-base-pair reads, so those segments were excluded. Presence/absence analyses assumed roughly uniform sequencing depth across donors, an assumption that may not hold. Because counts were too low, more than 15 rarely observed V segments, including chromosome 9 orphons, were left out of the earlier analysis of 587 of the donors. Immune exposure information for the cohort was limited to CMV serostatus. A later analysis found that most CMV-associated TCR beta chains appeared HLA-restricted, with HLA associations seemingly driven largely by CMV exposure. Because HLA typing was missing for some donors at each locus, association tests included only the typed subset. It was suggested by the authors that the approach could potentially be generalized to other disease states and immunological phenotypes. In a later analysis, the rate of TCR association differed among HLA loci, with DRB1 alleles having the most associated TCRs and HLA-C alleles having the fewest. Strong co-occurrence of HLA alleles, especially DR and DQ, made assigning TCR associations to individual alleles difficult. A further reported finding was that TCR beta sequences accurately predicted the HLA-A and HLA-B alleles for most subjects in the first cohort.

The cohort comprised some 680 healthy bone marrow donors. At the time of sampling, every cohort member was nominally healthy, though immune exposures that went unrecorded were likely present. The donor was CMV seronegative and was included in the group of a few hundred seronegative cohort members. A peripheral blood sample was collected from each donor, and TCR beta sequencing was performed on peripheral blood mononuclear cells. Genomic DNA extraction from the blood cell samples was performed with the Qiagen DNeasy Blood Extraction Kit. Sequences were obtained from PBMCs. The sequence links TRBV5-4 to TRBJ2-1; 9 nucleotides in the junction match TRBD2. The clonotype was recovered from a male donor in good health and CMV-seronegative. This receptor has the CDR3 CASSKAGGSLNEQFF. The nucleotides are TGTGCCAGCAGCAAAGCGGGAGGTTCCCTAAATGAGCAGTTCTTC. The entire variable domain, with the stretches around the CDR3 drawn from the reference TRBV5-4 and TRBJ2-1 proteins, is ETGVTQSPTHLIKTRGQQVTLRCSSQSGHNTVSWYQQALGQGPQFIFQYYREEENGRGNFPPRFSGLQFPNYSSELNVNALELDDSALYLCASSKAGGSLNEQFFGPGTRLTVL.